The next 12 T cell receptor beta chains were all read from a single sample in a study of molecular identifiers for immune sequencing clone quantification. TCRdb fed the PCR reads into MiXCR, producing one record per CDR3 protein. The table lists about 640,000 distinct CDR3 sequences, approximately 20% of them singletons. The sample was naive CD8+ T cells from blood, with Jurkat cell RNA spiked in. Subset specified: FACS-sorted CD8+CD4-CCR7+CD45RA+ naive T cells. The receptors here all came from a human donor in good health. Some libraries in this study had Jurkat cell RNA spiked in.

The sample holds many counts of this clonotype. The rearrangement uses TRBV7-2 and TRBJ2-2, with D hard to call. CDR1 is SGHTA, CDR2 FQGNSA, per germline. V lost 0 bases and J lost 9, with 2 bases in between. CDR3 length: 11 amino acids. The CDR3 is CASSLAWELFF. In DNA form, the CDR3 reads TGTGCCAGCAGCTTAGCCTGGGAGCTGTTTTTT.

This chain joins TRBV11-2 and TRBJ2-1; TRBD1 matches at 10 bases. J lost 6 bases, V lost 8 bases, and 13 bases had no gene match. This CDR3 region has 16 residues. Per the germline V gene, CDR1 is SGHAT and CDR2 is FQNNGV. CDR3 sequence: CASAYFGTGEGNEQFF. CDR3 coding DNA: TGTGCCAGCGCATATTTCGGGACAGGGGAGGGCAATGAGCAGTTCTTC.

This clonotype appeared a few times. This chain links TRBV7-6 with TRBJ1-1; 7 nucleotides match TRBD1. Germline CDR1 reads SGHVS; CDR2 reads FNYEAQ. Trimming at V came to 4 bases and at J to 2 bases, leaving 7 bases not matched to a gene. This CDR3 spans 15 amino acids. This CDR3 reads CASSYNRGINTEAFF. The CDR3 region has the DNA TGTGCCAGCAGCTACAACAGGGGAATCAACACTGAAGCTTTCTTT.

This clonotype was seen many times. The chain carries TRBV10-3 and TRBJ2-5; D may be TRBD2 (5 bases). The CDR3 consists of 11 residues. Germline V gene data show CDR1 as ENHRY and CDR2 as SYGVKD. V lost 8 bases and J lost 2, with 6 bases in between. CDR3 nucleotide sequence: TGTGCCATCCCGGGGCAAGAGACCCAGTACTTC. Translation: CAIPGQETQYF.

The sample holds many counts of this clonotype. The chain couples TRBV7-9 to TRBJ1-1; TRBD1 agrees at 10 bases. After removal of 1 base from V and 5 bases from J, the junction contained 7 bases not matched to a gene. Germline CDR1 SEHNR, CDR2 FQNEAQ (reference sequence). The CDR3 covers 16 residues. The CDR3 sequence is CASSLVRDRGGTEAFF. In nucleotides, the CDR3 is TGTGCCAGCAGCTTAGTAAGGGACAGGGGTGGTACTGAAGCTTTCTTT. The whole variable domain, filled in from reference TRBV7-9 and TRBJ1-1, reads DTGVSQNPRHKITKRGQNVTFRCDPISEHNRLYWYRQTLGQGPEFLTYFQNEAQLEKSRLLSDRFSAERPKGSFSTLEIQRTEQGDSAMYLCASSLVRDRGGTEAFFGQGTRLTVV.

This clonotype was recorded many times. This chain uses TRBV4-2 with TRBJ1-4; TRBD1 agrees at 10 bases. Germline trimming cut 2 bases from V and 7 bases from J; bases unmatched to any gene: 10. The CDR3 sequence is 17 residues long. The V gene's germline CDR1 is LGHNA and CDR2 YNFKEQ. The CDR3 loop reads CASSQSLIGTGVEKLFF. The CDR3 nucleotides are TGTGCCAGCAGCCAATCTCTAATAGGGACAGGGGTTGAAAAACTGTTTTTT.

This chain joins TRBV6-2 or TRBV6-3 and TRBJ2-7; 9 nucleotides agree with TRBD2. The germline V gene has CDR1 MNHEY and CDR2 SVGEGT. The trim removed 4 bases at V and 7 bases at J, leaving 8 bases unmatched. The CDR3 runs 14 residues. DNA for the CDR3: TGTGCCAGCAGTTTTCCGGGACTAGCAGTTGAGCAGTACTTC. Its translation: CASSFPGLAVEQYF.

There are a few counts of this clonotype. This chain links TRBV27 with TRBJ2-3; D call uncertain. Germline CDR1 is MNHEY and CDR2 is SMNVEV (reference sequence). The germline V and J ends were trimmed by 1 base and 0 bases, with 11 bases remaining between them. The CDR3 totals 16 residues. The CDR3 region has the DNA TGTGCCAGCAGTTTATATCCAGTGACTAGCACAGATACGCAGTATTTT. Its protein is CASSLYPVTSTDTQYF.

As to this clonotype: A single base separates this from a much larger clone, so it may be a read error. Without the conserved terminal phenylalanine or tryptophan, this CDR3 likely stems from a read error. The rearrangement uses TRBV6-5 and TRBJ2-3; D might be TRBD1 or TRBD2, each matching 6 bases. Trimming took off 0 bases at V and 4 bases at J, with 14 bases between the two ends. CDR3 size: 16 residues. Germline V gives CDR1 MNHEY, CDR2 SVGAGI. In nucleotides, the CDR3 is TGTGCCAGCAGTTACTCGATGGGGGGCTTGGCAGATACGCAGTATTCT. Amino acids: CASSYSMGGLADTQYS.

The V and J genes are TRBV3-1 and TRBJ2-7, with TRBD2 matching 7 bases. Germline trimming cut 4 bases from V and 2 bases from J; bases unmatched to any gene: 11. CDR1 is LGHDT and CDR2 is YNNKEL in the germline V gene (reference sequence). This CDR3 comprises 16 residues. CDR3 region: CASSPILSGNPYEQYF. In DNA, the CDR3 is TGTGCCAGCAGCCCCATTTTAAGCGGGAACCCCTACGAGCAGTACTTC.

This clonotype was picked up many times. This sequence joins TRBV6-5 and TRBJ2-3; TRBD1 matches 9 bases. The germline V gene encodes CDR1 MNHEY and CDR2 SVGAGI. Trimming removed 8 bases from V and 4 bases from J; junction bases left unmatched: 7. The CDR3 sequence is 14 residues long. The CDR3, as DNA: TGTGCCAGCCAGGCCGGGACAGGGCCAGATACGCAGTATTTT. This sequence encodes CASQAGTGPDTQYF.

The V gene is TRBV18, the J gene TRBJ2-7, with D possibly called TRBD1 or TRBD2 (5 bases each). V was trimmed by 6 bases and J by 5 bases, leaving 32 bases between them. This CDR3 is 19 amino acids long. CDR1 and CDR2 from the germline V gene are KGHSH and LQKENI. In nucleotides, the CDR3 is TGTGCCAGCTCTCCCCAGGGACCCAGGGCCCCTATGGTCCCCGACGAGCAGTACTTC. Translating gives CASSPQGPRAPMVPDEQYF.